The next 13 T cell receptor beta chains were all read from a single sample in a study of human T cells and chemical hapten exposure. Time point noted: patch test 1, 2 weeks after DPC sensitization. Documented treatment: therapeutic diphenylcyclopropenone sensitization with weekly scalp DPC. TCRdb processed the RACE reads anew with MiXCR; each CDR3 protein has one entry. The repertoire has 70,000 to 75,000 distinct CDR3 sequences, 32% of them found once; the top ten carry about 9.6%. The specimen comprised whole blood, sampled in connection with sensitization to the hapten diphenylcyclopropenone (DPC). All receptors come from a man aged 40-49 years with alopecia areata. Some clones in this sample may be carry-over from other donors' samples.

CDR3 in amino acids: CSARDRSTGANVLTF. CDR3 nucleotide sequence: TGCAGTGCTAGAGATAGGAGTACTGGGGCCAACGTCCTGACTTTC. This chain connects TRBV20-1 to TRBJ2-6; D not resolved. Germline CDR1 is DFQATT and CDR2 is SNEGSKA (reference sequence). The V and J ends lost 0 bases and 2 bases respectively, with 8 bases between them. There are 15 residues in the CDR3.

This chain joins TRBV6-5 and TRBJ1-2, with TRBD1 as a possible D gene (5 bases). The germline V gene has CDR1 MNHEY and CDR2 SVGAGI. Trimming shortened V by 0 bases and J by 1 base, and 12 bases separated the two germline ends. The CDR3 consists of 16 residues. CDR3 protein: CASSYSGAGINYGYTF. In DNA, the CDR3 is TGTGCCAGCAGTTACTCAGGGGCAGGGATTAACTATGGCTACACCTTC.

This chain joins TRBV4-3 and TRBJ2-5, with TRBD2 matching 7 bases. Losses at the gene ends were 0 bases for V and 9 bases for J; bases not matched to a gene: 13. Germline V CDR1 and CDR2: LGHNA, YSLEER. The CDR3 contains 16 residues. CDR3 nucleotides: TGCGCCAGCAGCCAAGATGCTAGCGGATCACTCAAGGCCCAGTACTTC. Encoded protein: CASSQDASGSLKAQYF.

A few counts support this clonotype. This chain uses TRBV12-3 or TRBV12-4 with TRBJ1-1; 8 bases match TRBD1. The length of the CDR3 is 14 residues. Trimming at V came to 6 bases and at J to 4 bases, leaving 7 bases not matched to a gene. CDR3 nucleotides: TGTGCCAGCAGCGCGGGACAGGCCCTCACTGAAGCTTTCTTT. It translates to CASSAGQALTEAFF.

This clonotype turned up a few times. The rearrangement joins TRBV28 to TRBJ2-3; 7 bases agree with TRBD2. V shed 4 bases, J shed 1 base, and the junction held 5 bases outside the gene matches. The CDR3 runs to 15 residues. Looked up from germline, CDR1 is MDHEN and CDR2 is SYDVKM. CDR3 in DNA: TGTGCCAGCAGTTGGGGGGGTGGAGGCACAGATACGCAGTATTTT. Translation gives CASSWGGGGTDTQYF.

The CDR3 DNA follows: TGTGCCAGCAGTGAAACAGCAAACTATGGCTACACCTTC. Translation gives CASSETANYGYTF. V gene TRBV6-1 combines with J gene TRBJ1-2; D is ambiguous. CDR1 and CDR2 (germline): MNHNS, SASEGT. The CDR3 is 13 residues long. Trimming pared 2 bases from V and 2 bases from J, leaving 6 bases between.

The CDR3 reads CSASPQGNTGELFF. In DNA, the CDR3 is TGCAGTGCTAGTCCCCAGGGGAACACCGGGGAGCTGTTTTTT. The chain combines TRBV20-1 with TRBJ2-2; maybe TRBD1 (5 bases). The CDR3 runs to 14 residues. Germline V gene lookup returns CDR1 DFQATT and CDR2 SNEGSKA (reference sequence). V was clipped by 3 bases and J by 1 base, with 9 bases between them.

V and J are TRBV9 and TRBJ1-4; D may be TRBD1 (5 bases). CDR3 length: 14 amino acids. Trimming took off 3 bases at V and 4 bases at J, with 10 bases between the two ends. Germline V gene lookup returns CDR1 SGDLS and CDR2 YYNGEE. The CDR3 is CASSEGNDNEKLFF. CDR3 sequence (DNA): TGTGCCAGCAGCGAGGGGAACGATAATGAAAAACTGTTTTTT.

The chain carries TRBV6-5 and TRBJ2-3; 14 bases are shared with TRBD2. Germline values: CDR1 MNHEY, CDR2 SVGAGI. Trimming removed 4 bases from V and 3 bases from J; junction bases left unmatched: 3. There are 16 residues in the CDR3. The CDR3 DNA follows: TGTGCCAGCAGTTTGGGGACTAGCGGGAGAACAGATACGCAGTATTTT. Amino acid sequence: CASSLGTSGRTDTQYF.

This clonotype came up a few times. The CDR3 loop reads CASSFLAGGSTDTQYF. DNA for the CDR3: TGTGCCAGCAGCTTCTTAGCGGGAGGGAGCACAGATACGCAGTATTTT. The chain uses TRBV11-2 and TRBJ2-3; 11 bases fit TRBD2. V trimming: 3 bases; J trimming: 0 bases; junction bases outside the gene matches: 2. The CDR3 runs to 16 residues. Germline V gene lookup returns CDR1 SGHAT and CDR2 FQNNGV.

This chain links TRBV7-9 with TRBJ2-1, with D uncertain. The CDR3 has 14 amino acids. Trimming pared 5 bases from V and 4 bases from J, leaving 12 bases between. Per the germline V gene, CDR1 is SEHNR and CDR2 is FQNEAQ (reference sequence). CDR3 sequence (DNA): TGTGCCAGCAGCCACAGCAGTTCGTACAATGAGCAGTTCTTC. Amino acids: CASSHSSSYNEQFF. The full variable domain, with the rest looked up from reference TRBV7-9 and TRBJ2-1, is DTGVSQNPRHKITKRGQNVTFRCDPISEHNRLYWYRQTLGQGPEFLTYFQNEAQLEKSRLLSDRFSAERPKGSFSTLEIQRTEQGDSAMYLCASSHSSSYNEQFFGPGTRLTVL.

The chain recombines TRBV29-1 with TRBJ2-1; TRBD2 agrees at 13 bases. The V and J ends lost 5 bases and 10 bases, in that order; junction bases with no gene match: 5. CDR1 SQVTM and CDR2 ANQGSEA come from the germline V gene. This CDR3 spans 13 amino acids. For the CDR3, the DNA is TGCAGCGTTTTGGGACTAGCGGGACCCGAGCAGTTCTTC. Its protein product is CSVLGLAGPEQFF.

This clonotype was counted once. The gene calls are TRBV11-3 and TRBJ2-2; a possible D gene is TRBD1 (6 bases). Germline loops: CDR1 SGHNT, CDR2 YENEEA. The V and J ends lost 5 bases and 1 base respectively, with 11 bases between them. This CDR3 contains 15 residues. CDR3 residues: CASSKGHENTGELFF. CDR3 DNA sequence: TGTGCCAGCAGCAAGGGACACGAGAACACCGGGGAGCTGTTTTTT. The entire variable domain, with the rest obtained from reference TRBV11-3 and TRBJ2-2, is as follows: EAGVVQSPRYKIIEKKQPVAFWCNPISGHNTLYWYLQNLGQGPELLIRYENEEAVDDSQLPKDRFSAERLKGVDSTLKIQPAELGDSAVYLCASSKGHENTGELFFGEGSRLTVL.